Listed below are T cell receptor beta chains from one sample, sequenced in a study of T cell responses to AZD1222 COVID-19 vaccine. TCRdb keeps only in-frame clones here, not all; method: immunoSEQ multiplex PCR. The sample shows approximately 180,000 clones, approximately 94% of them seen only once. Sequencing was performed on peripheral blood, taken on day 0 of AZD1222 vaccination. These receptors were collected from an adult in good health. CDR3s include the opening cysteine and the closing phenylalanine or tryptophan. The D gene is left open where the match is weak.

d_gene: TRBD1
j_gene: TRBJ1-2
v_gene: TRBV6-5
CDR3aa: CASSLSLGQGHGYTF

d_gene: NA
j_gene: TRBJ2-7
v_gene: TRBV18
CDR3aa: CASSPDNDQVF

d_gene: NA
j_gene: TRBJ2-2
v_gene: TRBV15
CDR3aa: CATSREGLFTGELFF

d_gene: TRBD1
j_gene: TRBJ2-3
v_gene: TRBV2
CDR3aa: CASRGVQGAPQYF

d_gene: TRBD1
j_gene: TRBJ2-3
v_gene: TRBV2
CDR3aa: CASGGQGENTQYF

d_gene: TRBD1
j_gene: TRBJ1-1
v_gene: TRBV10-3
CDR3aa: CAISDRGMNTEAFF

d_gene: NA
j_gene: TRBJ1-3
v_gene: TRBV11-2
CDR3aa: CASSPRQSGNTIYF

d_gene: TRBD2
j_gene: TRBJ2-2
v_gene: TRBV5-1
CDR3aa: CASSLEAGGPNGELFF

d_gene: TRBD1
j_gene: TRBJ1-2
v_gene: TRBV29-1
CDR3aa: CSVDGTGGVFYGYTF

d_gene: NA
j_gene: TRBJ1-1
v_gene: TRBV6-5
CDR3aa: CASSSPGLNTEAFF

d_gene: NA
j_gene: TRBJ2-3
v_gene: TRBV9
CDR3aa: CASSVVLQDTQYF

d_gene: NA
j_gene: TRBJ1-4
v_gene: TRBV19
CDR3aa: CASSLLRPATNEKLFF

d_gene: TRBD1
j_gene: TRBJ2-7
v_gene: TRBV18
CDR3aa: CASSPAGGAYEQYF

d_gene: NA
j_gene: TRBJ2-3
v_gene: TRBV30
CDR3aa: CAWSPPGWTDTQYF

d_gene: TRBD1
j_gene: TRBJ2-7
v_gene: TRBV10-3
CDR3aa: CAITARTGGDYEQYF

d_gene: NA
j_gene: TRBJ2-5
v_gene: TRBV7-2
CDR3aa: CASSPGYRGETQYF

d_gene: NA
j_gene: TRBJ1-1
v_gene: TRBV19
CDR3aa: CASSISNSQNTEAFF

d_gene: NA
j_gene: TRBJ2-1
v_gene: TRBV24-1
CDR3aa: CATSGRDTSYNEQFF

d_gene: TRBD1
j_gene: TRBJ1-5
v_gene: TRBV2
CDR3aa: CASARTGVHSNQPQHF

d_gene: NA
j_gene: TRBJ1-3
v_gene: TRBV6-5
CDR3aa: CASSSTAGPGGNTIYF

d_gene: TRBD1
j_gene: TRBJ2-1
v_gene: TRBV6-2/TRBV6-3
CDR3aa: CASSYRQGNEQFF

d_gene: TRBD2
j_gene: TRBJ2-7
v_gene: TRBV6-5
CDR3aa: CASSGGYEQYF

d_gene: NA
j_gene: TRBJ1-2
v_gene: TRBV7-9
CDR3aa: CASSFAAAGTNYGYTF

d_gene: NA
j_gene: TRBJ2-3
v_gene: TRBV29-1
CDR3aa: CSVDVGADTQYF

d_gene: TRBD1
j_gene: TRBJ2-7
v_gene: TRBV25-1
CDR3aa: CAVSEQGKCYEQYF

d_gene: NA
j_gene: TRBJ1-2
v_gene: TRBV9
CDR3aa: CASSPHGGGLYGYTF

d_gene: NA
j_gene: TRBJ2-7
v_gene: TRBV18
CDR3aa: CASSAQGSSYEQYF

d_gene: TRBD1
j_gene: TRBJ1-2
v_gene: TRBV29-1
CDR3aa: CSVEPGTGAHTF

d_gene: NA
j_gene: TRBJ2-7
v_gene: TRBV2
CDR3aa: CASRTGLDEQYF

d_gene: NA
j_gene: TRBJ1-5
v_gene: TRBV6-2/TRBV6-3
CDR3aa: CASSPHLGDPSNQPQHF

d_gene: NA
j_gene: TRBJ1-3
v_gene: TRBV2
CDR3aa: CASIWGSGNTIYF

d_gene: NA
j_gene: TRBJ1-1
v_gene: TRBV11-2
CDR3aa: CASSPRGFLPPTEAFF

d_gene: NA
j_gene: TRBJ2-5
v_gene: TRBV12-3/TRBV12-4
CDR3aa: CASRRGQETQYF

d_gene: TRBD1
j_gene: TRBJ2-7
v_gene: TRBV27
CDR3aa: CASSIGQGAYEQYF

d_gene: NA
j_gene: TRBJ2-6
v_gene: TRBV5-1
CDR3aa: CASGPGANVLTF

d_gene: NA
j_gene: TRBJ2-1
v_gene: TRBV5-1
CDR3aa: CASSPGGGGANEQFF

d_gene: TRBD2
j_gene: TRBJ2-7
v_gene: TRBV28
CDR3aa: CASSFPQGLAYEQYF

d_gene: TRBD2
j_gene: TRBJ2-5
v_gene: TRBV11-3
CDR3aa: CASSSGTSSLETQYF

d_gene: NA
j_gene: TRBJ2-4
v_gene: TRBV5-6
CDR3aa: CASSSQVGDKNIQYF

d_gene: NA
j_gene: TRBJ1-6
v_gene: TRBV19
CDR3aa: CASSIGAESSYNSPLHF

d_gene: TRBD1
j_gene: TRBJ2-1
v_gene: TRBV11-2
CDR3aa: CASSPVQGAGPPIF

d_gene: TRBD1
j_gene: TRBJ1-4
v_gene: TRBV25-1
CDR3aa: CASSDLKDRGLEKLFF

d_gene: NA
j_gene: TRBJ2-5
v_gene: TRBV3-1/TRBV3-2
CDR3aa: CASSQDLALNGETQYF

d_gene: NA
j_gene: TRBJ1-1
v_gene: TRBV12-3/TRBV12-4
CDR3aa: CASSLGQSAEAFF

d_gene: TRBD1
j_gene: TRBJ1-1
v_gene: TRBV30
CDR3aa: CAWSYRGGTEAFF

d_gene: NA
j_gene: TRBJ1-2
v_gene: TRBV28
CDR3aa: CATWGGGRKNKNYGYTF

d_gene: TRBD1
j_gene: TRBJ2-7
v_gene: TRBV19
CDR3aa: CASSAQGAAYEQYF

d_gene: NA
j_gene: TRBJ1-1
v_gene: TRBV6-5
CDR3aa: CASTRRLGNTEAFF

d_gene: TRBD1
j_gene: TRBJ1-2
v_gene: TRBV6-5
CDR3aa: CASTGQGAIGYTF

d_gene: NA
j_gene: TRBJ2-1
v_gene: TRBV24-1
CDR3aa: CATSQGLLNEQFF

d_gene: TRBD2
j_gene: TRBJ2-1
v_gene: TRBV2
CDR3aa: CASSDISGLAGKQFF

d_gene: TRBD1
j_gene: TRBJ2-5
v_gene: TRBV19
CDR3aa: CASSPDREGQETQYF

d_gene: TRBD2
j_gene: TRBJ2-3
v_gene: TRBV9
CDR3aa: CASMDGRGSDTQYF